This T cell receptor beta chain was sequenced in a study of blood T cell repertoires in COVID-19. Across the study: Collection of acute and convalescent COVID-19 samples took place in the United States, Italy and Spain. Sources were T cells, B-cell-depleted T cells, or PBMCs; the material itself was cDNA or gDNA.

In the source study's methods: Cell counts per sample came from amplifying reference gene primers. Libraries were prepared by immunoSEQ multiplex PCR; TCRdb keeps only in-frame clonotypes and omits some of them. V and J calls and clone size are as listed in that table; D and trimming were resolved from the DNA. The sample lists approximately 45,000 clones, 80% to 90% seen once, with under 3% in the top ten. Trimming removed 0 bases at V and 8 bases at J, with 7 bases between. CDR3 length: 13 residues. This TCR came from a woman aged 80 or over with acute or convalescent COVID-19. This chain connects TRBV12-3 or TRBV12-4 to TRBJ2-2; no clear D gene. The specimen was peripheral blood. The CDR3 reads CASSLAPKGELFF. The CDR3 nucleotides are TGTGCCAGCAGTTTAGCCCCCAAAGGGGAGCTGTTTTTT.